The clone carrying this TCR beta chain was seen only once. The antigen is not known. V was trimmed by 3 bases and J by 1 base, leaving 6 bases between them. This CDR3 is 13 amino acids long. The germline V gene encodes CDR1 KGHSH and CDR2 LQKENI. This record belongs to a study of response to subunit inactivated influenza vaccine. General observations from the study: A suggestion made by the authors is that each seasonal influenza vaccination recruits few new T cells.

TCRdb independently ran MiXCR on the RT-PCR reads; one entry per CDR3 protein. Counted here are hundreds of thousands of distinct CDR3 sequences, approximately 14% occurring once; the ten biggest clones make up 7.6%. This specimen consisted of PBMCs from blood, obtained around 14 days before vaccination. The receptor comes from a man aged 50 or older who received an inactivated influenza vaccine. This chain connects TRBV18 to TRBJ1-1; D gene unclear. This CDR3 is CASSPIGNTEAFF. In DNA form, the CDR3 reads TGTGCCAGCTCACCGATCGGGAACACTGAAGCTTTCTTT. The variable domain in full, completed from reference TRBV18 and TRBJ1-1, reads NAGVMQNPRHLVRRRGQEARLRCSPMKGHSHVYWYRQLPEEGLKFMVYLQKENIIDESGMPKERFSAEFPKEGPSILRIQQVVRGDSAAYFCASSPIGNTEAFFGQGTRLTVV.